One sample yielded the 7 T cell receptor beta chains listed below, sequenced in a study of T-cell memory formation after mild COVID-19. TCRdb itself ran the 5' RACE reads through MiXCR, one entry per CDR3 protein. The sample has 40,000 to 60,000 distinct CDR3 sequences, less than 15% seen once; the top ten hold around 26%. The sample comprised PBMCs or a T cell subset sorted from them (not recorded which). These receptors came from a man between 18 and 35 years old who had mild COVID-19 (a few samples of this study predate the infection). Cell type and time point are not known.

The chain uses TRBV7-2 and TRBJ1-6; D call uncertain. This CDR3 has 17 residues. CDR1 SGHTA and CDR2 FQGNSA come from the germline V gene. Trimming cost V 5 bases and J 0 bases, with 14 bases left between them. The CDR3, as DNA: TGTGCCAGCAGCCCGATACCGCTTAGCTCCTATAATTCACCCCTCCACTTT. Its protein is CASSPIPLSSYNSPLHF.

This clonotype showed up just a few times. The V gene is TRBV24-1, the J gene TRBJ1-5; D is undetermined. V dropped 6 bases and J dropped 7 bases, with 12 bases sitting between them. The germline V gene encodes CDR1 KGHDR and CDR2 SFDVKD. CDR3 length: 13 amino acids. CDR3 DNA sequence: TGTGCCACCAGTTCAAACCGCGGGCAGCCCCAGCATTTT. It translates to CATSSNRGQPQHF.

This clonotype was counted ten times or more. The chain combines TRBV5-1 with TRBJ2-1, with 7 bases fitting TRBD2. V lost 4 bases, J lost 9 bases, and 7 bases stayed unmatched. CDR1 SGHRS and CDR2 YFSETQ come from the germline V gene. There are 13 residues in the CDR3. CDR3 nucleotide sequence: TGCGCCAGCAGCCACAGCGGGGCTTCTGAGCAGTTCTTC. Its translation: CASSHSGASEQFF. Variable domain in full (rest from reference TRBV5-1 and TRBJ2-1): KAGVTQTPRYLIKTRGQQVTLSCSPISGHRSVSWYQQTPGQGLQFLFEYFSETQRNKGNFPGRFSGRQFSNSRSEMNVSTLELGDSALYLCASSHSGASEQFFGPGTRLTVL.

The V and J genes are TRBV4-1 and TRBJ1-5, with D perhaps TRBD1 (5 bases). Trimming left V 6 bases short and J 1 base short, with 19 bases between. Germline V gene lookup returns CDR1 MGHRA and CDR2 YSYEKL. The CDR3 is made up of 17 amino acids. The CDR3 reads CASSQEARQGSNQPQHF. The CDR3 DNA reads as TGCGCCAGCAGTCAGGAGGCCCGCCAGGGAAGCAATCAGCCCCAGCATTTT.

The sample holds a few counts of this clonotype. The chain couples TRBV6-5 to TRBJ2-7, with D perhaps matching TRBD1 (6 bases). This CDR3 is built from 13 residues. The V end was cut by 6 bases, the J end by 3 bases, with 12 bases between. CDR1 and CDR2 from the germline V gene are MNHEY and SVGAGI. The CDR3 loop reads CASRQGQNYEQYF. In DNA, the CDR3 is TGTGCCAGCAGACAAGGACAGAACTACGAGCAGTACTTC.

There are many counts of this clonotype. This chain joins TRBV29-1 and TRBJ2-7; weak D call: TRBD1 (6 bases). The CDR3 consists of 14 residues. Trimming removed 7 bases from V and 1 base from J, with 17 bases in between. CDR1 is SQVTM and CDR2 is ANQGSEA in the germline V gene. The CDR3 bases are TGCAGCGGTATACAGGACAGCCCTTCCTACGAGCAGTACTTC. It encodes CSGIQDSPSYEQYF.

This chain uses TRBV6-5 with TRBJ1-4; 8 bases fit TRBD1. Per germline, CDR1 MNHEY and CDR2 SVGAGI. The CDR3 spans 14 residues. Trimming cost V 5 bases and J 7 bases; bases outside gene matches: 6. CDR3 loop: CASSRTGGSEKLFF. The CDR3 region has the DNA TGTGCCAGCAGTAGAACAGGGGGTAGTGAAAAACTGTTTTTT.